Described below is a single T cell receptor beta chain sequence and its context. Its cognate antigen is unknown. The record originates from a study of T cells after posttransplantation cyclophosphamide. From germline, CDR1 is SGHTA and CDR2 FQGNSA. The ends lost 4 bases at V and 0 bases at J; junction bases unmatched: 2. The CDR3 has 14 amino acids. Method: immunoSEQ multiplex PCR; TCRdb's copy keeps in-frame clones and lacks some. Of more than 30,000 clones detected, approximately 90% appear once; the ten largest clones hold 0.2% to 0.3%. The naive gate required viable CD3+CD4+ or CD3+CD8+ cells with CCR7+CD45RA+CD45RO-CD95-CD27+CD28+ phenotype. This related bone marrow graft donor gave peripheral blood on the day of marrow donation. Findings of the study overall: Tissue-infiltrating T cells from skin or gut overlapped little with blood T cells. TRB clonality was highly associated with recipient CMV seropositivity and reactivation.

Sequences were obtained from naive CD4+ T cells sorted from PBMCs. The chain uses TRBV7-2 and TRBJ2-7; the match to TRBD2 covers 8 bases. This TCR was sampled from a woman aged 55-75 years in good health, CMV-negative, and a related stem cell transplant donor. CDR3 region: CASSSSGSSYEQYF. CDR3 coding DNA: TGTGCCAGCAGCTCTAGCGGGTCCTCCTACGAGCAGTACTTC.